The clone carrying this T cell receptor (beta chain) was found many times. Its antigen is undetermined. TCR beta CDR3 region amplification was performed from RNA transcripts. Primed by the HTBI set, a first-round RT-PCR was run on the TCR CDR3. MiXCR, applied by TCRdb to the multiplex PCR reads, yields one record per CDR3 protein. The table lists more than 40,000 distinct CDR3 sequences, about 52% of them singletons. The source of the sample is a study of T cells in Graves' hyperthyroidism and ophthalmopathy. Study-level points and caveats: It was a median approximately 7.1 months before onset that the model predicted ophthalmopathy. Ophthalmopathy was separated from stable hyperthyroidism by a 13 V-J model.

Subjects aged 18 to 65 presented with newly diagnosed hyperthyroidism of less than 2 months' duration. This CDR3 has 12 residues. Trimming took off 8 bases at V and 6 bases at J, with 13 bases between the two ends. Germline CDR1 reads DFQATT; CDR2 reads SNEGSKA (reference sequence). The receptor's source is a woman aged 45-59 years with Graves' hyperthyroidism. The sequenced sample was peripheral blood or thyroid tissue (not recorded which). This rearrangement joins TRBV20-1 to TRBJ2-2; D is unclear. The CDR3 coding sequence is TGCAGTCTAGAGTTAGGGTCCGGGGAGCTGTTTTTT. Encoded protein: CSLELGSGELFF.